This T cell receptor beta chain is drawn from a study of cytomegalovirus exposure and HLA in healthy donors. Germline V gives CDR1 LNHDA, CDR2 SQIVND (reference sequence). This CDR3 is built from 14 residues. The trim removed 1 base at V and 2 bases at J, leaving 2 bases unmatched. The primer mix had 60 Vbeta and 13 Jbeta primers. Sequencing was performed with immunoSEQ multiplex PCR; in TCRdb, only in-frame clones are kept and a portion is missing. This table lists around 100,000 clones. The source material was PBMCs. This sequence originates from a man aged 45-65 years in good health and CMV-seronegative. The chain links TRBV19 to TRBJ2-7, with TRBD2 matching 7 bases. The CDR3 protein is CASSIGGGTYEQYF. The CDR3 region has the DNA TGTGCCAGTAGTATAGGGGGAGGGACCTACGAGCAGTACTTC. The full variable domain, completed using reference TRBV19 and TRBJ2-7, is DGGITQSPKYLFRKEGQNVTLSCEQNLNHDAMYWYRQDPGQGLRLIYYSQIVNDFQKGDIAEGYSVSREKKESFPLTVTSAQKNPTAFYLCASSIGGGTYEQYFGPGTRLTVT.